Listed here is a single TCR beta chain. Its specificity is not known. Study-wide findings and caveats: Tumor Treg TCRs overlapped most with tumor naive CD4+ cells. The TCR gene usage of tumor memory CD4+ T cells clustered together with blood and lymph node memory CD4+ cells and with lymph node naive CD4+ cells.

Cells sorted as Tregs were CD4+, CD25+ and CD127-/low. This CDR3 spans 17 amino acids. Germline loops: CDR1 SGHRS, CDR2 YFSETQ. After removal of 0 bases from V and 1 base from J, the junction contained 7 bases not matched to a gene. Full-length variable regions came from constant-region reverse primers plus semi-nested Nested Universal Primer A PCR. TCRdb called the 5' RACE reads again in MiXCR, with one record for every CDR3 protein. The repertoire consists of under 9,500 distinct CDR3 sequences, with around a third occurring once and the leading ten covering roughly 6%. The chain joins TRBV5-1 to TRBJ2-5; 9 bases map to TRBD2. This receptor was obtained from a female donor with breast cancer. Material for sequencing was Tregs sorted from blood. The CDR3 protein is CASSLAGSGRCQETQYF. For the CDR3, the DNA is TGCGCCAGCAGCTTGGCCGGGAGCGGGAGGTGCCAAGAGACCCAGTACTTC. Variable domain in full (rest from reference TRBV5-1 and TRBJ2-5): KAGVTQTPRYLIKTRGQQVTLSCSPISGHRSVSWYQQTPGQGLQFLFEYFSETQRNKGNFPGRFSGRQFSNSRSEMNVSTLELGDSALYLCASSLAGSGRCQETQYFGPGTRLLVL.